A selection of T cell receptor beta chains follows, all from one sample in a study of T cell changes during pregnancy in multiple sclerosis. The data were produced by immunoSEQ multiplex PCR, yet TCRdb's version contains in-frame clones alone and is incomplete. The sample gives fewer than 130,000 clones, about 89% of which show up once; less than 4% is in the top ten. The starting material was peripheral blood, obtained after pregnancy. These receptors all stem from a female donor with multiple sclerosis, enrolled in a pregnancy study. The CDR3 runs from the conserved cysteine through the conserved F or W. Fields, in order: V gene, clone size, CDR3 length, D gene, J gene, CDR3 DNA, CDR3 protein. The D gene is left open where the match is weak. Size values are once, few and many counts, or a class for expanded clones, and some rows have none.

>TRBV30|.|13|TRBD1|TRBJ1-5
TGTGCCTGGAGAGGACAGGGGAGACAGCCCCAGCATTTT
CAWRGQGRQPQHF
>TRBV2|.|16|TRBD2|TRBJ2-5
TGTGCCAGCAGTGAGGTTGGTGCGGGGGGACAAGAGACCCAGTACTTC
CASSEVGAGGQETQYF
>TRBV13|.|16|TRBD2|TRBJ2-5
TGTGCCAGCAGCTTATTAGCGGGGGGGCTGGGAGAGACCCAGTACTTC
CASSLLAGGLGETQYF
>TRBV10-1|.|13|.|TRBJ2-2
TGCGCCAGCAGTACACAGAGCACCGGGGAGCTGTTTTTT
CASSTQSTGELFF
>TRBV9|.|16|.|TRBJ2-2
TGTGCCAGCAGCGGAGGGTCGCGACAGAACACCGGGGAGCTGTTTTTT
CASSGGSRQNTGELFF
>TRBV10-2|.|15|.|TRBJ1-6
TGCGCCAGCAGTGGTACAGGATGGGGGGATTCACCCCTCCACTTT
CASSGTGWGDSPLHF
>TRBV27|.|16|.|TRBJ2-1
TGTGCCAGCAGTTCCCTTGAACCGAGCTCCTACAATGAGCAGTTCTTC
CASSSLEPSSYNEQFF
>TRBV9|.|14|TRBD1|TRBJ1-2
TGTGCCAGCAGCGCTAGGACAGGGGACTATGGCTACACCTTC
CASSARTGDYGYTF
>TRBV7-3|.|16|TRBD2|TRBJ2-1
TGTGCCAGCAGCGCCCAGAGCGGGGGCTCCTACAATGAGCAGTTCTTC
CASSAQSGGSYNEQFF
>TRBV6-1|.|10|.|TRBJ1-2
TGTGCCGGCGGCCACAGGGACTACACCTTC
CAGGHRDYTF
>TRBV5-4|.|17|TRBD1|TRBJ2-1
TGTGCCAGCAGCCCGACTGACAGGGGGAGTTATCGGGATGAGCAGTTCTTC
CASSPTDRGSYRDEQFF
>TRBV10-3|.|12|.|TRBJ2-7
TGTGCCATCAGTGGGAGCGGGCACGAGCAGTACTTC
CAISGSGHEQYF
>TRBV15|.|13|.|TRBJ2-1
TGTGCCACCAGAAAGCAGGGGGGTCATGAGCAGTTCTTC
CATRKQGGHEQFF
>TRBV2|.|14|.|TRBJ2-7
TGTGCCAGCTTTGGGGGCGTGAAAGACTACGAGCAGTACTTC
CASFGGVKDYEQYF
>TRBV10-3|.|13|.|TRBJ2-5
TGTGCCATCGGGAAGTTCGAGGGAGAGACCCAGTACTTC
CAIGKFEGETQYF
>TRBV27|.|15|.|TRBJ2-7
TGTGCCAGCACCCCAAGCCGGGGTATGGCCTACGAGCAGTACTTC
CASTPSRGMAYEQYF
>TRBV5-4|.|11|.|TRBJ2-7
TGTGCCAGCAGCACAGGGAGACAGCAGTACTTC
CASSTGRQQYF
>TRBV10-2|.|15|.|TRBJ2-5
TGCGCCAGCAGTGAGTTGGGTGGGGCCCTAGAGACCCAGTACTTC
CASSELGGALETQYF
>TRBV6-6|.|14|TRBD1|TRBJ1-4
TGTGCCAGCAGTCCCCGGACAGGGGAGAGAAAACTGTTTTTT
CASSPRTGERKLFF
>TRBV27|.|16|TRBD2|TRBJ2-7
TGTGCCAGCAGTCCGGGACTAGCGGGACCGGTAGACGAGCAGTACTTC
CASSPGLAGPVDEQYF
>TRBV4-1|.|14|TRBD1|TRBJ1-2
TGCGCCAGCAGCCAGTCGACAGGGGCAGGTGGCTACACCTTC
CASSQSTGAGGYTF
>TRBV7-6|.|13|.|TRBJ1-6
TGTGCCAGCAGCTTAGATACAGGATCACCCCTCCACTTT
CASSLDTGSPLHF
>TRBV10-3|.|13|TRBD1|TRBJ2-7
TGTGCCATCAAGGGCACAGGGGCGGACGAGCAGTACTTC
CAIKGTGADEQYF
>TRBV15|.|16|TRBD1|TRBJ1-1
TGTGCCACCAGCACCAGACAGGGGGGGCGAGACACTGAAGCTTTCTTT
CATSTRQGGRDTEAFF
>TRBV5-1|few|13|.|TRBJ1-2
TGCGCCAGCAGCTCAGCAGCGTCCTATGGCTACACCTTC
CASSSAASYGYTF
>TRBV27|.|16|TRBD2|TRBJ2-5
TGTGCCAGCACTCTCGGCACGGGGGGGGCCCAAGAGACCCAGTACTTC
CASTLGTGGAQETQYF
>TRBV4-2|.|14|.|TRBJ2-7
TGTGCCAGCAGCCAAGCGTCAGGGGTGCAGGAGCAGTACTTC
CASSQASGVQEQYF
>TRBV28|once|13|.|TRBJ1-2
TGTGCCGCCAGAGACGGGGTAAACTATGGCTACACCTTC
CAARDGVNYGYTF
>TRBV5-1|.|15|.|TRBJ1-1
TGCGCCAGCAGCTTGTATCTTGAGGCGAACACTGAAGCTTTCTTT
CASSLYLEANTEAFF
>TRBV7-9|.|15|TRBD2|TRBJ2-1
TGTGCCAGCAGCTTAGTTAGCGGGGGGGCCGATGAGCAGTTCTTC
CASSLVSGGADEQFF